These 3 T cell receptor beta chains were sequenced from one sample in a study of patients and donors after allogeneic stem cell transplantation. TCRdb reprocessed the RT-PCR reads via MiXCR and lists one record per CDR3 protein. This table has roughly 230,000 distinct CDR3 sequences, around an eighth appearing once. Sequencing input: blood, either unsorted or a sorted T cell fraction (not recorded which). These receptors were obtained from a human donor who was either an allogeneic HSCT recipient or a stem cell or donor lymphocyte infusion donor (not recorded which). It is not recorded whose cells these are; they may come from a transplant donor.

This clonotype turned up a few times. The rearrangement links TRBV4-3 to TRBJ1-4, with D unresolved. The germline gives CDR1 LGHNA, CDR2 YSLEER. V dropped 2 bases and J dropped 2 bases, with 12 bases sitting between them. The CDR3 runs 16 residues. CDR3 protein: CASSQNPGTTNEKLFF. For the CDR3, the DNA is TGCGCCAGCAGCCAAAACCCGGGCACGACTAATGAAAAACTGTTTTTT.

The gene calls are TRBV9 and TRBJ2-7; 9 nucleotides line up with TRBD1. Germline CDR1 is SGDLS and CDR2 is YYNGEE. The CDR3 runs to 15 residues. The V and J ends lost 4 bases and 4 bases, in that order; junction bases with no gene match: 9. Here the CDR3 DNA reads TGTGCCAGCAGCCAGACCGGGACAGGGTTTTACGAGCAGTACTTC. Its protein product is CASSQTGTGFYEQYF.

CDR3 residues: CASSSRRKGRVSGGYTF. Here the CDR3 DNA reads TGTGCCAGCAGTTCCCGTAGAAAGGGGAGAGTCAGTGGGGGCTACACCTTC. The chain couples TRBV12-3 or TRBV12-4 to TRBJ1-2; D possibly corresponds to TRBD1 (5 bases). Trimming pared 4 bases from V and 8 bases from J, leaving 26 bases between. This CDR3 spans 17 amino acids.